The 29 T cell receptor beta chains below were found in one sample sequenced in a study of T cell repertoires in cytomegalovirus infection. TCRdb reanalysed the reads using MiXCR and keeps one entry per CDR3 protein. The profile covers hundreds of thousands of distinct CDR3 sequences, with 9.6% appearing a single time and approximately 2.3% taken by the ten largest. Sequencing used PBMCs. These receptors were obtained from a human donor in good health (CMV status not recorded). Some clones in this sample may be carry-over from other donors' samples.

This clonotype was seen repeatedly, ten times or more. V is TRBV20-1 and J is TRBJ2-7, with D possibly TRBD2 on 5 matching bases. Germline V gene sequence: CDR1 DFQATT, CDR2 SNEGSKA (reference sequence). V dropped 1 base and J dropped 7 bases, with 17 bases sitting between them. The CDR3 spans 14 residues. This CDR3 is CSARVAGITVEQYF. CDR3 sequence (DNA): TGCAGTGCTAGAGTCGCGGGCATCACGGTGGAGCAGTACTTC.

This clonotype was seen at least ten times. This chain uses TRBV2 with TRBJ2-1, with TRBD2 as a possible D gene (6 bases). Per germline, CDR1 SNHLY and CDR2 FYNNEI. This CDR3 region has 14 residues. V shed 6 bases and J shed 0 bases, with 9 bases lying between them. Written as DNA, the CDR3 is TGTGCCAGCAGGGACGGGAGCTCCTACAATGAGCAGTTCTTC. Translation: CASRDGSSYNEQFF. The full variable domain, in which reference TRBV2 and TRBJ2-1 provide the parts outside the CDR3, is EPEVTQTPSHQVTQMGQEVILRCVPISNHLYFYWYRQILGQKVEFLVSFYNNEISEKSEIFDDQFSVERPDGSNFTLKIRSTKLEDSAMYFCASRDGSSYNEQFFGPGTRLTVL.

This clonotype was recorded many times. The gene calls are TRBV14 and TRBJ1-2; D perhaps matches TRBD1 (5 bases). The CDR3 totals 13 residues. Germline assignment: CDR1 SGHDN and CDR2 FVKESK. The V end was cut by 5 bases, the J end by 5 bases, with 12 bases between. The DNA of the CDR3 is TGTGCCAGCAGCTGGGACTTTTCATATGGCTACACCTTC. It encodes CASSWDFSYGYTF.

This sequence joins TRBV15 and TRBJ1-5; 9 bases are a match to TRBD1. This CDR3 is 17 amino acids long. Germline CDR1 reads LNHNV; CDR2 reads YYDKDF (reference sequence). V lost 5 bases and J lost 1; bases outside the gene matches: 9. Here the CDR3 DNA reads TGTGCCACCAGCTCCTGGACAGGGGATATGAGCAATCAGCCCCAGCATTTT. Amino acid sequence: CATSSWTGDMSNQPQHF.

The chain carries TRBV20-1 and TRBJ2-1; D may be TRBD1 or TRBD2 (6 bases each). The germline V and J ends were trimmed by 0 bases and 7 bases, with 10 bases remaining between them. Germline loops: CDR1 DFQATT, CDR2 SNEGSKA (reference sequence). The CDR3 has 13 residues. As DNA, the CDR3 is TGCAGTGCTAGAGATCAGGGGACTAATGAGCAGTTCTTC. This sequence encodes CSARDQGTNEQFF.

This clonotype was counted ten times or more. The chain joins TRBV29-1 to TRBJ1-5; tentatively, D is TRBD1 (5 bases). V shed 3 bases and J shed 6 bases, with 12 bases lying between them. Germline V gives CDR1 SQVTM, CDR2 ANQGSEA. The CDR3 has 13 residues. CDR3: CSVDLGGGQPQHF. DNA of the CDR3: TGCAGCGTTGATTTGGGGGGGGGTCAGCCCCAGCATTTT.

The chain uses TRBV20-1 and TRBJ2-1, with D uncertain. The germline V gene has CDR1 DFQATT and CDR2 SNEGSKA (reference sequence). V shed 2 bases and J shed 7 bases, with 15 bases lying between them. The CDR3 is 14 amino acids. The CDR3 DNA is TGCAGTGCTAGAACGGACGCCAGGATGAATGAGCAGTTCTTC. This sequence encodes CSARTDARMNEQFF.

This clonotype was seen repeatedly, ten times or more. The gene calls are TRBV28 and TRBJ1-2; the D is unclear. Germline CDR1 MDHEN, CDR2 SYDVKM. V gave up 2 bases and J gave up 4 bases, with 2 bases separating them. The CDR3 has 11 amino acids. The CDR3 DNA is TGTGCCAGCAGTTTAAGCTATGGCTACACCTTC. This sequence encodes CASSLSYGYTF.

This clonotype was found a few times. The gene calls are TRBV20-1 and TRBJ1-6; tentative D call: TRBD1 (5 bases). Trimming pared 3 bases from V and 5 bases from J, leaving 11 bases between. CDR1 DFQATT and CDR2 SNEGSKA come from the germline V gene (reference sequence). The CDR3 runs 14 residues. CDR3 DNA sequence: TGCAGTGCTAGTCGGGGGAAGGATAATTCACCCCTCCACTTT. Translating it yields CSASRGKDNSPLHF.

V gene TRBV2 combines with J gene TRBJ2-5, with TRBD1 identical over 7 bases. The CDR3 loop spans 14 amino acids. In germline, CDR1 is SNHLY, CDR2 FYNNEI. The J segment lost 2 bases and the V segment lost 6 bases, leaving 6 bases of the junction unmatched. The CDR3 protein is CASRSPGQQETQYF. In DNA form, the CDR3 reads TGTGCCAGCAGGTCCCCGGGACAGCAAGAGACCCAGTACTTC.

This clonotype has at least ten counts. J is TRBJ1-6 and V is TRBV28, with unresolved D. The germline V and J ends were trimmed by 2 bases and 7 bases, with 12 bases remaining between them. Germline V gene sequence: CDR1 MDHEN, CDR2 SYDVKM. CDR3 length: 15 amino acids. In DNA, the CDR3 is TGTGCCAGCAGTTTAACACGGCGGTTAAATTCACCCCTCCACTTT. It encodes CASSLTRRLNSPLHF.

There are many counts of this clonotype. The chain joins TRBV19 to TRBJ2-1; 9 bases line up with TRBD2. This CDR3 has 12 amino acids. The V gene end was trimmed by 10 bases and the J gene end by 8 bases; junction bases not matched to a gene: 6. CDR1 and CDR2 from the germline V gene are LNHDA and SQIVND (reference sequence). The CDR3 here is CATGTSSHEQFF. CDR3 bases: TGTGCCACTGGGACTAGCTCCCATGAGCAGTTCTTC. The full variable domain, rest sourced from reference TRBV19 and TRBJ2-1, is DGGITQSPKYLFRKEGQNVTLSCEQNLNHDAMYWYRQDPGQGLRLIYYSQIVNDFQKGDIAEGYSVSREKKESFPLTVTSAQKNPTAFYLCATGTSSHEQFFGPGTRLTVL.

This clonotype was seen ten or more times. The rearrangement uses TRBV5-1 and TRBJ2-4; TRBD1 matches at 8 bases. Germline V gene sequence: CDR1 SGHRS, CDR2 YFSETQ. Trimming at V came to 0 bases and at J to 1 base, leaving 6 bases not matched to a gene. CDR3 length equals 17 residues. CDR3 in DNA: TGCGCCAGCAGCTTGGCCCCGCGGGACAGGGCCAAAAACATTCAGTACTTC. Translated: CASSLAPRDRAKNIQYF.

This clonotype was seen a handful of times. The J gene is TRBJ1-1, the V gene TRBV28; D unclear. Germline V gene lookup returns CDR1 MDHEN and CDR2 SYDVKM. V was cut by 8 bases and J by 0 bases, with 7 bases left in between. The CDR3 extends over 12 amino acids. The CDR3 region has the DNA TGTGCCAGCCGTGCCATGAACACTGAAGCTTTCTTT. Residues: CASRAMNTEAFF.

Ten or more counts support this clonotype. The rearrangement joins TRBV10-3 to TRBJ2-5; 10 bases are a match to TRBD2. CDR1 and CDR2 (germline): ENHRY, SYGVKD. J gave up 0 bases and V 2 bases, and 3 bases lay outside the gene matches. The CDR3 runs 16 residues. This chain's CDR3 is CAISEGLAVYQETQYF. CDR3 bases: TGTGCCATCAGTGAGGGACTAGCGGTGTACCAAGAGACCCAGTACTTC.

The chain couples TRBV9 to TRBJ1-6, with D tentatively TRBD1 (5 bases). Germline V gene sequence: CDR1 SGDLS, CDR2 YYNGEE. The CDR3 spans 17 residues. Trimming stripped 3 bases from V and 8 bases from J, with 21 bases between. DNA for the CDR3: TGTGCCAGCAGCGCGGGATTATCGGGACTTGAATATTCACCCCTCCACTTT. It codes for CASSAGLSGLEYSPLHF. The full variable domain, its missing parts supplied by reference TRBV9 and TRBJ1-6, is DSGVTQTPKHLITATGQRVTLRCSPRSGDLSVYWYQQSLDQGLQFLIQYYNGEERAKGNILERFSAQQFPDLHSELNLSSLELGDSALYFCASSAGLSGLEYSPLHFGNGTRLTVT.

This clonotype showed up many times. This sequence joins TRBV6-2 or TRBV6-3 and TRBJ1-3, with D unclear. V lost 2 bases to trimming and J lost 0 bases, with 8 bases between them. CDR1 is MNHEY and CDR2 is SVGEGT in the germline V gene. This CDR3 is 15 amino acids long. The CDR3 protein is CASSYGFFSGNTIYF. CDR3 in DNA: TGTGCCAGCAGTTACGGCTTCTTCTCTGGAAACACCATATATTTT.

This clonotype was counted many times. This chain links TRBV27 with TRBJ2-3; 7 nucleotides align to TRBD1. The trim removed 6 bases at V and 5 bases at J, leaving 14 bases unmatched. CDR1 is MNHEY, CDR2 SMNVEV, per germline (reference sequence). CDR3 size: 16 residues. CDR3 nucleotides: TGTGCCAGCAGCCCTGAGGCAGGGGGTCCGGGAGATACGCAGTATTTT. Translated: CASSPEAGGPGDTQYF.

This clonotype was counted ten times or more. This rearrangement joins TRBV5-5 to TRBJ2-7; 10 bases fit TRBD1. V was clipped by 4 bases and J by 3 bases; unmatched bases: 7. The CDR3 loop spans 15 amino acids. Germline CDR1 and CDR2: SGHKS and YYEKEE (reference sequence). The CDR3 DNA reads TGTGCCAGCAGCCGGGACAGGGGATGGAGCTACGAGCAGTACGTC. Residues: CASSRDRGWSYEQYV.

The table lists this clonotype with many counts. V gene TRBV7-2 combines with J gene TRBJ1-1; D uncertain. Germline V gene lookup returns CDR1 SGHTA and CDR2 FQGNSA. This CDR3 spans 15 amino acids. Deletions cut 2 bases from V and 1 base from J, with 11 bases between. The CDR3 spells CASSLFVVPNTEAFF. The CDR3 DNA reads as TGTGCCAGCAGCTTATTTGTGGTGCCGAACACTGAAGCTTTCTTT.

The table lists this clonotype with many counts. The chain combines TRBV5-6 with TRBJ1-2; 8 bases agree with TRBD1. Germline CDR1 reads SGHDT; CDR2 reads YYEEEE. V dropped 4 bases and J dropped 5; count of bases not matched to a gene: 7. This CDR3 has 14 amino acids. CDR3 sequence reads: CASSTDRERYGYTF. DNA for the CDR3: TGTGCCAGCAGCACGGACAGGGAGAGGTATGGCTACACCTTC.

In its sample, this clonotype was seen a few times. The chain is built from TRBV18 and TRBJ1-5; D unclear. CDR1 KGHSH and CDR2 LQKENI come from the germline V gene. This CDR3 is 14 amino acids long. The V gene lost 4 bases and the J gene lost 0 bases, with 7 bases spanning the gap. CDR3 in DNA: TGTGCCAGCTCACACAAAGATAGCAATCAGCCCCAGCATTTT. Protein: CASSHKDSNQPQHF.

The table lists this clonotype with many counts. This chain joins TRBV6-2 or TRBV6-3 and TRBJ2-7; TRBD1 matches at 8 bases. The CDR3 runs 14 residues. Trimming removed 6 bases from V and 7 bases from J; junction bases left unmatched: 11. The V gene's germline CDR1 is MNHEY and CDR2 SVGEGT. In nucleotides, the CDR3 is TGTGCCAGCAGCCAGGACAGGGTGTCGAAAGAGCAGTACGTC. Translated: CASSQDRVSKEQYV.

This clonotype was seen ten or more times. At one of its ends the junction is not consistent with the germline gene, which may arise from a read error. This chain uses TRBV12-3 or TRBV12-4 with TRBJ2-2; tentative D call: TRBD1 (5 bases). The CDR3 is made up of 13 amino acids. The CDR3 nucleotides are TGTGCCAGCAGATTAGGGGTGGCCGGGGAGCTGTTTTTT. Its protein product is CASRLGVAGELFF.

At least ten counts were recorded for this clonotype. In DNA, the CDR3 is TGCGCCAGCAGCCAAGGACACCAAGCCAAAAACATTCAGTACTTC. It encodes CASSQGHQAKNIQYF. This chain connects TRBV4-1 to TRBJ2-4; D unclear. V was trimmed by 1 base and J by 0 bases, leaving 7 bases between them. The CDR3 spans 15 residues. The germline CDR1 and CDR2 sequences are MGHRA and YSYEKL.

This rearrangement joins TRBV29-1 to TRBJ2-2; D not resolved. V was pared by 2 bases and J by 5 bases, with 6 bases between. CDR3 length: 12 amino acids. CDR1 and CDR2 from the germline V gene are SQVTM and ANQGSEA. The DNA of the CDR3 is TGCAGCGTTGAAAGGGAAACCGGGGAGCTGTTTTTT. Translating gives CSVERETGELFF.

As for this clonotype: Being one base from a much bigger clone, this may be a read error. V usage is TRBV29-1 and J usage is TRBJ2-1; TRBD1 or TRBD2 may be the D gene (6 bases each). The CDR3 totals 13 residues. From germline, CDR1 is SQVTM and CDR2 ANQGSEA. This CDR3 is CSVGGDKYNKQFF. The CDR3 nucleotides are TGCAGCGTTGGGGGGGACAAATACAATAAGCAGTTCTTC.

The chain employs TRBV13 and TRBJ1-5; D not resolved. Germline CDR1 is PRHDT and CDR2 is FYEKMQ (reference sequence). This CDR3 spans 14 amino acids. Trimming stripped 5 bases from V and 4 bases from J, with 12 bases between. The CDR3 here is CASSIGVNNQPQHF. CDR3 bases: TGTGCCAGCAGCATCGGGGTGAATAATCAGCCCCAGCATTTT.

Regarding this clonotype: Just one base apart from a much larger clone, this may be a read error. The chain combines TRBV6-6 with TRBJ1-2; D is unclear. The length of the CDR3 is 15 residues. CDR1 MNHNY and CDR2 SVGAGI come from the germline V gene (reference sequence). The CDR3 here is CASSERTGVINGHTF. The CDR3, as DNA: TGTGCCAGCAGCGAACGGACTGGAGTTATAAATGGCCACACCTTC.